This T cell receptor (beta chain) was sequenced in a study of T-cell reconstitution after alpha-beta-depleted transplantation in children. Unique molecular identifiers tagged the TCRbeta library. TCRdb redid the calling of the PCR reads with MiXCR, one entry per CDR3 protein. The sample has some 500,000 distinct CDR3 sequences; approximately 16% are singletons. This TCR came from a human donor who donated a stem cell graft to a child with acute lymphoblastic leukemia. The sample consisted of PBMCs from the stem cell graft donor, taken from the stem cell graft.

The CDR3 nucleotides are TGTGCCATCAGTGGAGCGCGACAGGGGTCTGACGAGCAGTACTTC. Amino acids: CAISGARQGSDEQYF. The chain combines TRBV10-3 with TRBJ2-7, with 8 nucleotides matching TRBD1. Losses at the gene ends were 4 bases for V and 5 bases for J; bases not matched to a gene: 10. Germline assignment: CDR1 ENHRY and CDR2 SYGVKD. This CDR3 contains 15 residues.